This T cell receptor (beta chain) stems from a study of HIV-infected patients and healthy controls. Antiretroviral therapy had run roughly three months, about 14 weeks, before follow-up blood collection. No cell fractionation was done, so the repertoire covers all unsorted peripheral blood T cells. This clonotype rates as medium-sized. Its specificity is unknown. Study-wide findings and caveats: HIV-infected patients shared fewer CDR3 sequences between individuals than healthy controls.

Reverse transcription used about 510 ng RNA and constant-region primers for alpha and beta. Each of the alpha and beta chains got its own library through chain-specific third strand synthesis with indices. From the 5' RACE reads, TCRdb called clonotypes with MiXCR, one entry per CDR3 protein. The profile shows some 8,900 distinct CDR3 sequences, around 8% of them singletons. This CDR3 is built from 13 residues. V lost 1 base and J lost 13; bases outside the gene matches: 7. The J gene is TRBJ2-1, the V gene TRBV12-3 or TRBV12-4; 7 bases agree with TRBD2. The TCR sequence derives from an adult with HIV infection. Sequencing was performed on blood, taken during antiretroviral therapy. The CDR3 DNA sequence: TGTGCCAGCAGTTTAGGGGGGGGATTGGGACAGTTCTTC. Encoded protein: CASSLGGGLGQFF.